This T cell receptor (beta chain) was captured by sequencing in a study of T cell responses to AZD1222 COVID-19 vaccine. Study-wide results and limits: The donor cohort was predominantly white British with a female majority, and clonal diversity may have been underestimated.

The CDR3 sequence is 14 residues long. J lost 8 bases, V lost 4 bases, and 4 bases had no gene match. CDR1 and CDR2 (germline): SEHNR, FQNEAQ (reference sequence). The repertoire was sequenced with immunoSEQ multiplex PCR; TCRdb's copy has only in-frame clones and lacks some. Of around 200,000 clones in the sample, about 86% are singletons; the top ten hold roughly 8%. Turning to this clone: Antigen specificity is unknown.

The chain uses TRBV7-9 and TRBJ1-6; TRBD1 matches at 8 bases. This receptor was identified in an adult in good health. The sample in question was peripheral blood, obtained on day 0 of AZD1222 vaccination. CDR3 sequence (DNA): TGTGCCAGCAGCTCGGACAGGGTAGATTCACCCCTCCACTTT. Its translation is CASSSDRVDSPLHF.